This T cell receptor (beta chain) was retrieved from a study of blood T cell repertoires in COVID-19. Data came from immunoSEQ multiplex PCR; TCRdb stores just in-frame clones and leaves some out. The data contain 250,000 to 350,000 clones, more than 80% of them singletons. Germline values: CDR1 SGHTA, CDR2 FQGNSA. V was clipped by 7 bases and J by 4 bases, with 19 bases between them. This CDR3 is built from 15 residues. The TCR comes from a woman aged 25-40 years with active or convalescent COVID-19. The sequenced material came from peripheral blood. The V and J genes are TRBV7-2 and TRBJ1-2, with D possibly TRBD1 on 5 matching bases. CDR3 residues: CASKSRGSSGYGYTF. The CDR3 DNA reads as TGTGCCAGCAAGAGCCGGGGGTCGTCTGGCTATGGCTACACCTTC.